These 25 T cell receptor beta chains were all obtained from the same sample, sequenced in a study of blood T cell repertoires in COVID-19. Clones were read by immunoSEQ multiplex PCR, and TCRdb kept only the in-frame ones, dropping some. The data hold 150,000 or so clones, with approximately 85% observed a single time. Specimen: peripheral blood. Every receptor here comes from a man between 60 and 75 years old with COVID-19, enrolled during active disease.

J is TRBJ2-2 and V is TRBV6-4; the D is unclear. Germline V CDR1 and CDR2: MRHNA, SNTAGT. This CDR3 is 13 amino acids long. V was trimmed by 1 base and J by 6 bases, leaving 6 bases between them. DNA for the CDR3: TGTGCCAGCAGTGACTACGAGGCCGGGGAGCTGTTTTTT. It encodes CASSDYEAGELFF.

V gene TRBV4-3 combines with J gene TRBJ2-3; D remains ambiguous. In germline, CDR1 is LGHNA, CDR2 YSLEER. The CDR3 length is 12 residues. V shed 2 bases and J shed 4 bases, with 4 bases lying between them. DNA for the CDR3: TGCGCCAGCAGCCAACAGTCAGATACGCAGTATTTT. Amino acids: CASSQQSDTQYF.

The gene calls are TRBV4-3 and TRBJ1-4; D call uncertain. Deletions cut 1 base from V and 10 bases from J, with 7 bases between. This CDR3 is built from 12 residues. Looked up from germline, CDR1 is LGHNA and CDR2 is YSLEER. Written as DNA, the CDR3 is TGCGCCAGCAGCCAAGGGTCGGGAAAACTGTTTTTT. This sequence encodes CASSQGSGKLFF.

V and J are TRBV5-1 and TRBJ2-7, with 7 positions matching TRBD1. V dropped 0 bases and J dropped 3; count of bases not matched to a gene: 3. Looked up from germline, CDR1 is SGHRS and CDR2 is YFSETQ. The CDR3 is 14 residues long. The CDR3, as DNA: TGCGCCAGCAGCTTGGGAGGGGGCGACTACGAGCAGTACTTC. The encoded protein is CASSLGGGDYEQYF.

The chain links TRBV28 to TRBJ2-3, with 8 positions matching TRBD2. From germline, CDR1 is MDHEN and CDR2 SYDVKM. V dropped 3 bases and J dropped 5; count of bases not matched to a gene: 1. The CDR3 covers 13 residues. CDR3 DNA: TGTGCCAGCAGTTTTCTAGCGGGAGATACGCAGTATTTT. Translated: CASSFLAGDTQYF.

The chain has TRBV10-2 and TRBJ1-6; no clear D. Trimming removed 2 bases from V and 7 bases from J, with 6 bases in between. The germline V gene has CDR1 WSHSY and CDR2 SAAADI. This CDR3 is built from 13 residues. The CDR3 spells CASSETTNSPLHF. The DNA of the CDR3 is TGCGCCAGCAGTGAGACTACGAATTCACCCCTCCACTTT.

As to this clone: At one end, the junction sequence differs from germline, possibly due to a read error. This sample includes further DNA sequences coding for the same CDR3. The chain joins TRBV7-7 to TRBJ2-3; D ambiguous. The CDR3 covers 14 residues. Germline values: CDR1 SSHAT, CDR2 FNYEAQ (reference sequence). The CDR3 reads CASSLAGVTDTQYF. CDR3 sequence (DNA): TGTGCTAGCAGCTTAGCTGGAGTCACAGATACGCAGTATTTT.

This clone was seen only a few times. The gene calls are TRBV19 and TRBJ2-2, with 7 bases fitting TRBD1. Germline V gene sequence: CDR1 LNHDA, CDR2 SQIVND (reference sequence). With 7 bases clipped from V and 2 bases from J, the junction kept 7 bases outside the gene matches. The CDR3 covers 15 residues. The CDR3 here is CASNHGDSNTGELFF. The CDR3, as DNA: TGTGCCAGTAATCACGGGGACAGCAACACCGGGGAGCTGTTTTTT.

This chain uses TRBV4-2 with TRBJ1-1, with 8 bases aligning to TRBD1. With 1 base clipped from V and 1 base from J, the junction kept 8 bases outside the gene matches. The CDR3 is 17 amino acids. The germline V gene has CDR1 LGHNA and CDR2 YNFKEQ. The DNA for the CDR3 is TGTGCCAGCAGCCAAGGGGACCGGACAGGGAAGAACACTGAAGCTTTCTTT. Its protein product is CASSQGDRTGKNTEAFF.

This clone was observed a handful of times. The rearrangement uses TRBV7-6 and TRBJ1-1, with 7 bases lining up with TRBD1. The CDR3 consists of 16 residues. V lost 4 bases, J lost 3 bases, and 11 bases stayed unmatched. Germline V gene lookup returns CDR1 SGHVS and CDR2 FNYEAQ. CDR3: CASSSEGGAVDTEAFF. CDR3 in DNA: TGTGCCAGCAGCTCCGAAGGGGGCGCGGTGGACACTGAAGCTTTCTTT.

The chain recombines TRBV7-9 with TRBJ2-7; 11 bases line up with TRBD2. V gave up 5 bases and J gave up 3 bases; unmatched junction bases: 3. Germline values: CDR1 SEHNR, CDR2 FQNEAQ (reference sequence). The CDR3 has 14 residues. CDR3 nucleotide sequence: TGTGCCAGCAGCGCTACTAGCGGGAGCTACGAGCAGTACTTC. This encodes CASSATSGSYEQYF.

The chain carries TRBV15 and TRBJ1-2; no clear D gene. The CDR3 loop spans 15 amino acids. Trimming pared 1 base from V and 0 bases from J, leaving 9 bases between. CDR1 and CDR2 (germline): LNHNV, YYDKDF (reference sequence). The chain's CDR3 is CATSRAESTNYGYTF. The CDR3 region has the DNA TGTGCCACCAGCAGAGCGGAGTCAACTAACTATGGCTACACCTTC.

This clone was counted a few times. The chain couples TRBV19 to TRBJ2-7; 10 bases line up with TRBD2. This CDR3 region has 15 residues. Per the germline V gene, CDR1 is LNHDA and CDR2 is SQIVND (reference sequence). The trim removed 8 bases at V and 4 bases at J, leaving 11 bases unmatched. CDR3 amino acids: CASRASAGGPYEQYF. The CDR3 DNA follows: TGTGCCAGTCGGGCGTCAGCGGGGGGGCCGTACGAGCAGTACTTC.

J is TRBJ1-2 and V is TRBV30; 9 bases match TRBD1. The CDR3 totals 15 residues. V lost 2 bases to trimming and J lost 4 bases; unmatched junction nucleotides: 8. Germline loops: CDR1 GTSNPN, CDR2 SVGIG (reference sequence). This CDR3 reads CAWSIRQGDPYGYTF. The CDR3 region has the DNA TGTGCCTGGAGTATAAGACAGGGGGACCCCTATGGCTACACCTTC.

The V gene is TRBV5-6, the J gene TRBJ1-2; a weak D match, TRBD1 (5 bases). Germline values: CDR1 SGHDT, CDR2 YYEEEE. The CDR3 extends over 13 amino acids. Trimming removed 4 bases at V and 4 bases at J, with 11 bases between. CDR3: CASSPHQGYGYTF. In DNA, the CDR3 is TGTGCCAGCAGCCCCCACCAGGGCTATGGCTACACCTTC.

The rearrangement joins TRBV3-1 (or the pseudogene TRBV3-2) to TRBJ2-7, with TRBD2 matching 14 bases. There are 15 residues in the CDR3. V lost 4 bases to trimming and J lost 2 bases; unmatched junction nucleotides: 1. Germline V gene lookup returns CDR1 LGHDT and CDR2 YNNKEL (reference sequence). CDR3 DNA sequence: TGTGCCAGCAGCCTGGGACTAGCGGGAGCCTACGAGCAGTACTTC. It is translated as CASSLGLAGAYEQYF.

CDR3 DNA sequence: TGTGCCAGCAGCTCTTGGATGCGGGAAAACGAGACCCAGTACTTC. Protein sequence: CASSSWMRENETQYF. The chain links TRBV7-9 to TRBJ2-5; tentatively, D is TRBD2 (6 bases). The germline V gene has CDR1 SEHNR and CDR2 FQNEAQ (reference sequence). This CDR3 region has 15 residues. Trimming removed 4 bases from V and 5 bases from J, with 17 bases in between.

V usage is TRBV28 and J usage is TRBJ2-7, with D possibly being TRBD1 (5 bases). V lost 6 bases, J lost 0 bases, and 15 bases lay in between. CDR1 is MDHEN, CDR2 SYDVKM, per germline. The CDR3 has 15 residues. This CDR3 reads CASRPPDSSSYEQYF. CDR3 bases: TGTGCCAGCAGACCCCCTGACAGTTCCTCCTACGAGCAGTACTTC.

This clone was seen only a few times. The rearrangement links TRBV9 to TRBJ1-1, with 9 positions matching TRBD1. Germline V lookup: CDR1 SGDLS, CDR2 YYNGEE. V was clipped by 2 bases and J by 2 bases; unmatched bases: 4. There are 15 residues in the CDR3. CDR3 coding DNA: TGTGCCAGCAGCGTGTTGGACAGGGGAAACACTGAAGCTTTCTTT. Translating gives CASSVLDRGNTEAFF. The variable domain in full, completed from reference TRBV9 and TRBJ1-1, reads DSGVTQTPKHLITATGQRVTLRCSPRSGDLSVYWYQQSLDQGLQFLIQYYNGEERAKGNILERFSAQQFPDLHSELNLSSLELGDSALYFCASSVLDRGNTEAFFGQGTRLTVV.

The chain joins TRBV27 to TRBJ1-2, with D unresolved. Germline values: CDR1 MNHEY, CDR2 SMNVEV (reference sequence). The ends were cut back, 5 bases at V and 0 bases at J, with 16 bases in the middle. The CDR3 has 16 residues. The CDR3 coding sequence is TGTGCCAGCAGTCCCTATACGAGCCCGACTAACTATGGCTACACCTTC. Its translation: CASSPYTSPTNYGYTF.

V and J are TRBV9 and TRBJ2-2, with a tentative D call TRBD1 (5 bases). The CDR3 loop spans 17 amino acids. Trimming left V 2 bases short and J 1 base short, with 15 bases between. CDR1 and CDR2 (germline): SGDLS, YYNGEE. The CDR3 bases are TGTGCCAGCAGCGTGCGGACATCGGATAAGAACACCGGGGAGCTGTTTTTT. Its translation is CASSVRTSDKNTGELFF.

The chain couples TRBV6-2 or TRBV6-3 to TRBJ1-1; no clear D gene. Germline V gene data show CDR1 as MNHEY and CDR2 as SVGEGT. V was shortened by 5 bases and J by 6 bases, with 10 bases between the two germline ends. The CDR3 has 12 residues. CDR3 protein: CASSTVNPEAFF. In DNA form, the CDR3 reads TGTGCCAGCAGTACAGTTAATCCTGAAGCTTTCTTT.

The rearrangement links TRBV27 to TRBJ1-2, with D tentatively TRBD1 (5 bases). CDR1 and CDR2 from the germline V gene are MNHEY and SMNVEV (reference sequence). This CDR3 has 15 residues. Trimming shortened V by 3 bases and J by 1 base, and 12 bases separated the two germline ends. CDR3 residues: CASSLAGGINYGYTF. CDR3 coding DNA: TGTGCCAGCAGTTTGGCCGGGGGAATTAACTATGGCTACACCTTC.

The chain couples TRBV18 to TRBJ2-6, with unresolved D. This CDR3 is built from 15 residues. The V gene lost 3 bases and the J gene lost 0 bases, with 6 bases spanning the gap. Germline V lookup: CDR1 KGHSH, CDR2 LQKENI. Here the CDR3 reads CASSPAVSGANVLTF. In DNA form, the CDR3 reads TGTGCCAGCTCACCGGCGGTCTCTGGGGCCAACGTCCTGACTTTC.

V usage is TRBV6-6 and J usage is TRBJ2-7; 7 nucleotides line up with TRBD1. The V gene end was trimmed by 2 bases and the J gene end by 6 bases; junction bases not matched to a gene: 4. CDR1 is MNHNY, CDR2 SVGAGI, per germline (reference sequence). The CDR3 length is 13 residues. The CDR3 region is CASSYIPGGEQYF. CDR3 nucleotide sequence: TGTGCCAGCAGTTACATACCAGGGGGCGAGCAGTACTTC.